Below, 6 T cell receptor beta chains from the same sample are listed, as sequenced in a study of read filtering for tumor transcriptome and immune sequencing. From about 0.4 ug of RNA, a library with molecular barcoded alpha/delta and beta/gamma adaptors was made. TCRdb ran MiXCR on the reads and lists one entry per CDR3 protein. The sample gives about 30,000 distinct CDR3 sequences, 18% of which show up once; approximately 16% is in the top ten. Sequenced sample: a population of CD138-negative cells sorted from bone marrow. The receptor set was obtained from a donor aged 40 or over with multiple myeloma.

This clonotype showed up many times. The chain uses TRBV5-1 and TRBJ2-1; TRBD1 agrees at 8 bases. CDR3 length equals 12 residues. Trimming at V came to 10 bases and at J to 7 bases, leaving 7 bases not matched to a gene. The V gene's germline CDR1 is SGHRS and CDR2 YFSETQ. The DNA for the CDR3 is TGCGCCTGCCACAGGGGGATGAATGAGCAGTTCTTC. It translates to CACHRGMNEQFF. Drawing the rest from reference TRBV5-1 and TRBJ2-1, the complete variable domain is KAGVTQTPRYLIKTRGQQVTLSCSPISGHRSVSWYQQTPGQGLQFLFEYFSETQRNKGNFPGRFSGRQFSNSRSEMNVSTLELGDSALYLCACHRGMNEQFFGPGTRLTVL.

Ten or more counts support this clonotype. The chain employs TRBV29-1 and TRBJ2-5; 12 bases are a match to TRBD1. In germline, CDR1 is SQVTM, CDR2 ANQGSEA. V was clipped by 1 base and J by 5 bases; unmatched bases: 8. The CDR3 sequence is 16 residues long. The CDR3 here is CSVEAPGQGAAETQYF. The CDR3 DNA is TGCAGCGTTGAAGCTCCGGGACAGGGGGCGGCGGAGACCCAGTACTTC.

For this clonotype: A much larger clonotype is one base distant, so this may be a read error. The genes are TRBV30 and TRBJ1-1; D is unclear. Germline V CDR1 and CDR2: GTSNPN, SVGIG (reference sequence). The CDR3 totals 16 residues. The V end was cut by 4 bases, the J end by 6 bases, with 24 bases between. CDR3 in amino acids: CAWNGRSWTARSEAFF. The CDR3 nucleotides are TGTGCCTGGAATGGTCGGTCCTGGACGGCTAGGTCTGAAGCTTTCTTT.

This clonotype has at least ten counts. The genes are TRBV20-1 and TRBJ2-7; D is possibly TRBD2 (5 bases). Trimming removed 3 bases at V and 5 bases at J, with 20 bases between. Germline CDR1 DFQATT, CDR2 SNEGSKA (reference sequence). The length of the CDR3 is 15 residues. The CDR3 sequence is CSASSLEGSKDEQYF. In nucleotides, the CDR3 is TGCAGTGCTAGTTCCCTCGAAGGGAGTAAAGACGAGCAGTACTTC.

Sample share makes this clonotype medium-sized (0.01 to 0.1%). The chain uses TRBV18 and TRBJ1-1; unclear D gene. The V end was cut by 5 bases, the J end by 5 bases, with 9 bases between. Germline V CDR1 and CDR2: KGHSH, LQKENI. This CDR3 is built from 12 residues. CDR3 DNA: TGTGCCAGCTCAGTGACGACTACTGAAGCTTTCTTT. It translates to CASSVTTTEAFF.

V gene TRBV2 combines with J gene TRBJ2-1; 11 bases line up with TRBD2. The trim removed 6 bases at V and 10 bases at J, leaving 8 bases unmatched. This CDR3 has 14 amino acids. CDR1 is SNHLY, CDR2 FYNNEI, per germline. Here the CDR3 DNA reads TGTGCCAGCAGGTTACTAGCGGGAGTGGGGGAGCAGTTCTTC. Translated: CASRLLAGVGEQFF.